This is a list of T cell receptor beta chains from one sample in a study of T cells in Graves' hyperthyroidism and ophthalmopathy. TCRdb passed the multiplex PCR reads through MiXCR, listing each CDR3 protein once. In the table there are 200,000 to 250,000 distinct CDR3 sequences, less than 20% of which are singletons. The specimen sequenced was blood. The receptors derive from a woman aged 18-29 years with Graves' ophthalmopathy. Both conserved end residues are part of each CDR3. The D gene is left open where the match is weak. Size is omitted from some rows. Given values are once, few, many or a class for expanded clones.

d_call	v_call	clone_size	j_call	cdr3_nt	cdr3_aa
-	TRBV19	-	TRBJ2-7	TGTGCCAGTAGTATTGCCAGTACTTACGAGCAGTACTTC	CASSIASTYEQYF
TRBD2	TRBV11-2	many	TRBJ2-7	TGTGCCAGCAGCTTAGAACTCCAAGTGCGGGGGGACCACTACGAGCAGTACTTC	CASSLELQVRGDHYEQYF
TRBD2	TRBV5-8	many	TRBJ2-3	TGTGCCAGCAGCTTGGCCGTGGGAGGGCCTTTAGATACGCAGTATTTT	CASSLAVGGPLDTQYF
TRBD2	TRBV2	-	TRBJ2-3	TGTGCCAGCACTCCTGGCCTTTTACTAGCGGGGGGGCCAGGAGATACGCAGTATTTT	CASTPGLLLAGGPGDTQYF
TRBD1	TRBV7-9	many	TRBJ2-7	TGTGCCAGCAGCTTAGATGGGACAGGGGAGTCCTACGAGCAGTACTTC	CASSLDGTGESYEQYF
-	TRBV5-5	-	TRBJ1-3	TGTGCCAGCATTTTCATCCGCTCTGGAGACACCATATATTTT	CASIFIRSGDTIYF
-	TRBV5-5	many	TRBJ1-4	TGTGCCAGCAGCTTGGGATCCGGTTCAACGGATGAAAAACTGTTTTTT	CASSLGSGSTDEKLFF
-	TRBV27	many	TRBJ2-5	TGTGCCAGCAGTTCCTATGGGCTCCAAGAGACCCAGTACTTC	CASSSYGLQETQYF
TRBD2	TRBV7-3	many	TRBJ2-3	TGTGCCAGCAGCTTGAGCGGGAGAATGTTAGATACGCAGTATTTT	CASSLSGRMLDTQYF
-	TRBV5-8	few	TRBJ1-1	TGTGCCAGCAGCCCCGGCGTGGGGCCCTCCTTTAACACTGAAGCTTTCTTT	CASSPGVGPSFNTEAFF
-	TRBV27	many	TRBJ1-2	TGTGCCAGCTCTAACCGAAGGGGTAGCTATGGCTACACCTTC	CASSNRRGSYGYTF
TRBD2	TRBV7-9	-	TRBJ2-3	TGTGCCAGCAGCTTCTTAGCGGGGGGGGGTGATACGCAGTATTTT	CASSFLAGGGDTQYF
TRBD1	TRBV28	many	TRBJ2-3	TGTGCCAGCAGTTTAAGGGGACAGGCGATCCCAGATACGCAGTATTTT	CASSLRGQAIPDTQYF
-	TRBV19	few	TRBJ2-6	TGTGCCAGTAGTAACAGGGCTGGGGCCAACGTCCTGACTTTC	CASSNRAGANVLTF
-	TRBV15	many	TRBJ1-5	TGTGCCACCAGCAGAGATCGGTTAAATAGCAATCAGCCCCAGCATTTT	CATSRDRLNSNQPQHF
TRBD2	TRBV2	many	TRBJ2-1	TGTGCCAGCAGTCTCAGCGGGGGGGCCCCCAGTGAGCAGTTCTTC	CASSLSGGAPSEQFF
-	TRBV28	many	TRBJ1-1	TGTGCCAGCAAAATGAACACTGAAGCTTTCTTT	CASKMNTEAFF
TRBD1	TRBV6-4	many	TRBJ2-1	TGTGCCAGCAGCCCCACCGGGACAGGGGGCGATGAGCAGTTCTTC	CASSPTGTGGDEQFF
TRBD2	TRBV19	many	TRBJ2-1	TGTGCCAGTAGTATAAGGCGGGGGGGCTCCTACAATGAGCAGTTCTTC	CASSIRRGGSYNEQFF
TRBD1	TRBV6-1	many	TRBJ1-2	TGTGCCAGCAGTTCGGACAGGGACGGGTATGGCTACACCTTC	CASSSDRDGYGYTF
-	TRBV14	many	TRBJ2-1	TGTGCCAGCAGCCAACCCCCCCCGAGCAATGAGCAGTTCTTC	CASSQPPPSNEQFF
-	TRBV18	many	TRBJ2-3	TGTGCCAGCTCTCAAACCCGCACAGATACGCAGTATTTT	CASSQTRTDTQYF
-	TRBV4-2	-	TRBJ2-2	TGTGCCAGCAGCCAAGTATCCGGGCTGGGCGGGGAGCTGTTTTTT	CASSQVSGLGGELFF
TRBD1	TRBV20-1	many	TRBJ1-1	TGCAGTGCTAGAGATCGGGACAGGGGTTTTAGCACTGAAGCTTTCTTT	CSARDRDRGFSTEAFF
-	TRBV7-9	many	TRBJ1-4	TGTGCCAGCAGCTCCAATAGGCGGGTGGATGAAAAACTGTTTTTT	CASSSNRRVDEKLFF
-	TRBV20-1	many	TRBJ1-2	TGCAGTGCCCCTCAACTCATGAATAACTATGGCTACACCTTC	CSAPQLMNNYGYTF
-	TRBV12-3/TRBV12-4	many	TRBJ1-2	TGTGCCAGCAGTCGAAGCCGGGACAACCAGAACTATGGCTACACCTTC	CASSRSRDNQNYGYTF
-	TRBV6-1	many	TRBJ1-6	TGTGCCAGCAGTGAACTGTGGGAAGATAATTCACCCCTCCACTTT	CASSELWEDNSPLHF
-	TRBV20-1	many	TRBJ2-1	TGCAGTGCTCGGGGTGGCAGGGAAGATTTAGATGAGCAGTTCTTC	CSARGGREDLDEQFF
-	TRBV12-3/TRBV12-4	many	TRBJ1-1	TGTGCCAGCAGTTCGGCAGGGATAAACACTGAAGCTTTCTTT	CASSSAGINTEAFF
-	TRBV28	many	TRBJ1-5	TGTGCCAGCAGTTTGTCAGGGAATGTCCGGCCCCAGCATTTT	CASSLSGNVRPQHF
TRBD1	TRBV20-1	-	TRBJ1-5	TGCAGTGCCCCGGGACAGGGAATCAATCAGCCCCAGCATTTT	CSAPGQGINQPQHF
-	TRBV28	many	TRBJ1-1	TGTGCCAGCAGTTTCCATATGAACACTGAAGCTTTCTTT	CASSFHMNTEAFF
-	TRBV28	many	TRBJ1-5	TGTGCCAGCAGTTCGGTCATCAATCAGCCCCAGCATTTT	CASSSVINQPQHF
TRBD1	TRBV7-8	many	TRBJ1-5	TGTGCCAGCAGCCATCACCGGGACAGGGGAATATATGGCAATCAGCCCCAGCATTTT	CASSHHRDRGIYGNQPQHF
TRBD1	TRBV28	many	TRBJ1-4	TGTGCCAGCAGGGACAGGGGGGATGAAAAACTGTTTTTT	CASRDRGDEKLFF
TRBD1	TRBV14	many	TRBJ2-7	TGTGCCAGCAGCCAAGATACCCAGACAGGGAATTACGAGCAGTACTTC	CASSQDTQTGNYEQYF
-	TRBV27	many	TRBJ1-1	TGTGCCAGCAGTTACGGGGGGAGTGGCACTGAAGCTTTCTTT	CASSYGGSGTEAFF
TRBD2	TRBV15	many	TRBJ2-2	TGTGCCACCACCGACGGGACTAGCGGGATGAACACCGGGGAGCTGTTTTTT	CATTDGTSGMNTGELFF
TRBD1	TRBV5-1	many	TRBJ1-1	TGCGCCAGTGCATCGGGGACAGGGGGCGGTAGTTCAGCTTTCTTT	CASASGTGGGSSAFF
-	TRBV4-3	many	TRBJ2-2	TGCGCCAGCAGCCAAGATATACGGGGGAACACCGGGGAGCTGTTTTTT	CASSQDIRGNTGELFF
TRBD2	TRBV12-3/TRBV12-4	many	TRBJ2-3	TGTGCCAGCAGTTTCCTTAGCGGGGGGTACACAGATACGCAGTATTTT	CASSFLSGGYTDTQYF
-	TRBV6-1	many	TRBJ1-5	TGTGCCAGCAGTCCCTTTAGGTATGGACAGCCCCAGCATTTT	CASSPFRYGQPQHF
TRBD2	TRBV29-1	-	TRBJ2-5	TGCAGCGTCCGATCCGGGACTAGCGGGAAATGGTCCCCCCCAGGGGAGACCCAGTACTTC	CSVRSGTSGKWSPPGETQYF
TRBD1	TRBV27	many	TRBJ1-2	TGTGCCAGTAAACGGACAGGGGACCTTAACTATGGCTACACCTTC	CASKRTGDLNYGYTF
TRBD1	TRBV27	-	TRBJ2-2	TGTGCCAGCAGCCGAGTTGGGACAGGCCTCACCGGGGAGCTGTTTTTT	CASSRVGTGLTGELFF
TRBD2	TRBV30	many	TRBJ2-1	TGTGCCTGGAGGGGCGGGAGGGGGTACAATGAGCAGTTCTTC	CAWRGGRGYNEQFF
-	TRBV6-5	many	TRBJ1-1	TGTGCCAGCAGTTACGCCGGACAGAACACTGAAGCTTTCTTT	CASSYAGQNTEAFF
-	TRBV11-2	-	TRBJ2-1	TGTGCCAGCAGCGGGGGGACATACAATGAGCAGTTCTTC	CASSGGTYNEQFF
-	TRBV4-2	-	TRBJ2-5	TGTGCCAGCAGCCAAGGGGGGGGGACAGCACAAGAGACCCAGTACTTC	CASSQGGGTAQETQYF
-	TRBV9	many	TRBJ1-1	TGTGCCAGCAGCGAATACCGGGACGGCTTTCACACTGAAGCTTTCTTT	CASSEYRDGFHTEAFF
-	TRBV9	-	TRBJ2-4	TGTGCCAGCAGCGTCGGGGTGCTAGGGGCCAAAAACATTCAGTACTTC	CASSVGVLGAKNIQYF